The TCR beta chain under discussion was sequenced for a study of technical replicates of blood from a few donors. Using immunoSEQ multiplex PCR, the repertoire was profiled, and TCRdb retains in-frame clones only, with some absent. The data contain fewer than 85,000 clones, about 93% of them singletons. Germline CDR1 and CDR2: SGHAT and FQNNGV. This CDR3 comprises 13 residues. With V trimmed by 7 bases and J by 7 bases, 10 bases remained unmatched. The specimen sequenced was T cells isolated from PBMCs. The rearrangement links TRBV11-2 to TRBJ2-7; 7 bases are shared with TRBD1. This receptor was obtained from a human donor in good health. The CDR3 reads CASTKDRDGEQYF. The CDR3 nucleotides are TGTGCCAGCACCAAAGACAGGGACGGTGAGCAGTACTTC. The entire variable domain, with the rest obtained from reference TRBV11-2 and TRBJ2-7, is as follows: EAGVAQSPRYKIIEKRQSVAFWCNPISGHATLYWYQQILGQGPKLLIQFQNNGVVDDSQLPKDRFSAERLKGVDSTLKIQPAKLEDSAVYLCASTKDRDGEQYFGPGTRLTVT.